This is a list of T cell receptor beta chains from one sample in a study of cytomegalovirus exposure and HLA in healthy donors. Data came from immunoSEQ multiplex PCR; TCRdb stores just in-frame clones and leaves some out. This table holds fewer than 250,000 clones, 65% to 75% found once. What was sequenced was PBMCs. All receptors derive from a woman aged 30 to 39 in good health and CMV-seronegative. Both conserved end residues are part of each CDR3. The D gene is left open where the match is weak. Expanded clones get a size class; other rows say once, few or many, or leave the size out.

TRBJ2-1 TRBD2 TRBV7-3 few CSSSLFSGGGSRNEQFF TGTTCCAGCAGCTTATTTAGCGGGGGGGGGTCTCGAAATGAGCAGTTCTTC
TRBJ2-7 TRBD2 TRBV6-1 few CASGRAGVSYEQYF TGTGCCAGCGGTAGAGCGGGGGTCTCCTACGAGCAGTACTTC
TRBJ2-1 TRBD1 TRBV2 - CASRAGTGTNEQFF TGTGCCAGCAGGGCCGGGACAGGGACGAATGAGCAGTTCTTC
TRBJ2-5 - TRBV7-8 - CASSLARGAQETQYF TGTGCCAGCAGCTTAGCCAGGGGCGCGCAAGAGACCCAGTACTTC
TRBJ2-1 - TRBV5-4 - CASSLEADEQFF TGTGCCAGCAGCTTGGAAGCGGATGAGCAGTTCTTC
TRBJ1-1 - TRBV11-2 few CASSLDRAGTEAFF TGTGCCAGCAGCTTAGACAGGGCCGGGACTGAAGCTTTCTTT
TRBJ2-2 - TRBV27 - CASSLRGLVATGELFF TGTGCCAGCAGTTTACGAGGCTTGGTTGCGACCGGGGAGCTGTTTTTT
TRBJ1-3 - TRBV30 - CAWSVGGSSSGNTIYF TGTGCCTGGAGTGTCGGAGGGTCAAGCTCTGGAAACACCATATATTTT
TRBJ2-3 - TRBV15 - CATSRDLGDLTDTQYF TGTGCCACCAGCAGAGATCTAGGGGATTTGACAGATACGCAGTATTTT
TRBJ1-1 - TRBV15 few CATSRVGDTEAFF TGTGCCACCAGCAGGGTTGGAGACACTGAAGCTTTCTTT
TRBJ1-1 - TRBV29-1 - CSVEAGRDTEAFF TGCAGCGTTGAAGCCGGCAGGGACACTGAAGCTTTCTTT
TRBJ1-6 - TRBV30 once CAWSFPGFYNSPLHF TGTGCCTGGAGTTTCCCCGGGTTTTATAATTCACCCCTCCACTTT
TRBJ1-1 - TRBV7-9 - CASSTPDSNTEAFF TGTGCCAGCAGCACACCGGACAGTAACACTGAAGCTTTCTTT
TRBJ2-2 - TRBV2 - CASSAAGELFF TGTGCCAGCAGTGCGGCCGGGGAGCTGTTTTTT
TRBJ2-1 TRBD2 TRBV5-1 - CASSLVGLAENNEQFF TGCGCCAGCAGCTTGGTAGGGCTAGCGGAGAACAATGAGCAGTTCTTC
TRBJ1-4 - TRBV19 - CASSIDTSNEKLFF TGTGCCAGTAGTATAGATACTAGTAATGAAAAACTGTTTTTT
TRBJ1-1 TRBD1 TRBV10-1 - CASSEATGENTEAFF TGCGCCAGCAGTGAGGCGACAGGGGAGAACACTGAAGCTTTCTTT
TRBJ1-1 - TRBV30 - CAWSVQVNTEAFF TGTGCCTGGAGTGTACAGGTGAACACTGAAGCTTTCTTT
TRBJ2-7 TRBD1 TRBV7-3 - CASSLTPGTGPYEQYF TGTGCCAGCAGCCTAACCCCCGGGACAGGTCCATACGAGCAGTACTTC
TRBJ2-1 - TRBV7-3 once CASSLDAGNGNEQFF TGTGCCAGCAGCTTAGATGCGGGTAACGGCAATGAGCAGTTCTTC
TRBJ2-7 TRBD1 TRBV7-2 - CASSLAPLGTGGYREQYF TGTGCCAGCAGCTTAGCACCACTTGGGACAGGGGGCTATAGGGAGCAGTACTTC
TRBJ2-3 TRBD2 TRBV30 - CAWSGLAGRDTQYF TGTGCCTGGAGTGGACTAGCGGGTCGAGATACGCAGTATTTT
TRBJ1-2 TRBD1 TRBV7-9 - CASSYWGTDYGYTF TGTGCCAGCAGCTATTGGGGGACAGACTATGGCTACACCTTC
TRBJ2-7 TRBD2 TRBV14 - CASSHGTSGSSF TGTGCCAGCAGCCATGGTACTAGCGGGAGTTCGTTC
TRBJ2-7 TRBD1 TRBV18 - CASSLTGDASYEQYF TGTGCCAGCTCACTGACAGGGGATGCCTCCTACGAGCAGTACTTC
TRBJ2-3 - TRBV11-2 - CASSLDGPTDTQYF TGTGCCAGCAGCTTAGATGGGCCGACAGATACGCAGTATTTT
TRBJ2-3 - TRBV9 - CASSVQGLGDTQYF TGTGCCAGCAGCGTACAGGGGCTCGGGGATACGCAGTATTTT
TRBJ1-1 - TRBV18 - CASSQQGYTEAFF TGTGCCAGCTCACAACAGGGTTACACTGAAGCTTTCTTT
TRBJ2-7 TRBD2 TRBV5-1 - CASSLGLAGGPVTYEQYF TGCGCCAGCAGTCTCGGACTAGCGGGAGGGCCAGTAACCTACGAGCAGTACTTC
TRBJ1-1 - TRBV18 - CTSSPQRNTEAFF TGTACCAGCTCACCACAGAGAAACACTGAAGCTTTCTTT
TRBJ1-5 - TRBV27 - CASSPTGWSQPQHF TGTGCCAGCAGTCCCACAGGATGGAGCCAGCCCCAGCATTTT
TRBJ2-3 TRBD1 TRBV7-9 once CSSSSGEGAGTDTQYF TGTTCCAGCAGCTCAGGCGAGGGGGCTGGCACAGATACGCAGTATTTT
TRBJ1-5 TRBD1 TRBV5-6 - CASSSYRGGSNQPQHF TGTGCCAGCAGCTCCTACCGAGGGGGCAGCAATCAGCCCCAGCATTTT
TRBJ2-5 TRBD2 TRBV5-4 - CASSTGLAGPQETQYF TGTGCCAGCAGCACCGGGCTAGCGGGTCCCCAAGAGACCCAGTACTTC
TRBJ1-1 - TRBV6-5 - CASSYSAGGAFF TGTGCCAGCAGTTACTCGGCGGGGGGTGCTTTCTTT
TRBJ1-5 - TRBV19 - CASSQGGGPQPQHF TGTGCCAGTAGTCAGGGAGGGGGGCCTCAGCCCCAGCATTTT
TRBJ1-1 - TRBV7-8 - CASSRDTEAFF TGTGCCAGCAGTCGGGACACTGAAGCTTTCTTT
TRBJ2-7 TRBD2 TRBV5-4 few CASSPGGLAGTEQYF TGTGCCAGCAGCCCCGGTGGGCTAGCGGGGACCGAGCAGTACTTC
TRBJ1-2 - TRBV2 few CASSQADYGYTF TGTGCCAGCAGCCAGGCCGACTATGGCTACACCTTC
TRBJ1-2 - TRBV4-1 - CASSQDLRGSYGYTF TGCGCCAGCAGCCAAGATCTTCGGGGTAGCTATGGCTACACCTTC
TRBJ2-2 TRBD2 TRBV15 once CATSTFSGVTGELFF TGTGCCACCAGCACATTTAGCGGGGTCACCGGGGAGCTGTTTTTT
TRBJ1-2 - TRBV2 - CASSEWGANYGYTF TGTGCCAGCAGTGAGTGGGGCGCTAACTATGGCTACACCTTC
TRBJ2-7 TRBD1 TRBV5-4 - CASSIGQGSYEQYF TGTGCCAGCAGCATTGGACAGGGCTCCTACGAGCAGTACTTC
TRBJ2-7 TRBD2 TRBV7-2 - CASSTWGGREQYF TGTGCCAGCAGCACCTGGGGAGGGCGGGAGCAGTACTTC
TRBJ1-5 TRBD1 TRBV19 - CASNSGSRDRVWEPQHF TGTGCCAGTAACTCAGGATCCCGGGACAGGGTTTGGGAGCCCCAGCATTTT
TRBJ1-5 - TRBV6-6 few CARSYSRKDPHF TGTGCAAGAAGTTATTCGAGGAAGGATCCACATTTT
TRBJ2-7 TRBD2 TRBV5-4 - CASRTAGVGEQYF TGTGCCAGCAGAACGGCGGGGGTGGGGGAGCAGTACTTC
TRBJ2-1 TRBD1 TRBV7-9 - CASSQGQGAWNEQFF TGTGCCAGCAGCCAGGGACAGGGGGCATGGAATGAGCAGTTCTTC
TRBJ1-1 - TRBV10-3 once CAISDGQGYTEAFF TGTGCCATCAGTGATGGGCAGGGGTACACTGAAGCTTTCTTT
TRBJ2-1 TRBD2 TRBV7-9 few CASSPGLAGSSYNEQFF TGTGCCAGCAGCCCTGGACTAGCGGGTTCCTCCTACAATGAGCAGTTCTTC
TRBJ1-4 - TRBV27 - CASSPRGRTTNEKLFF TGTGCCAGCAGTCCCCGGGGGAGAACAACTAATGAAAAACTGTTTTTT
TRBJ1-3 - TRBV27 - CASREDLSSGNTIYF TGTGCCAGCAGGGAGGATTTGAGCTCTGGAAACACCATATATTTT